This TCR beta chain emerged from a study of T cells in Graves' hyperthyroidism and ophthalmopathy. Across the study: Sampling of peripheral blood happened at initial diagnosis, prior to any treatment.

Exclusion of a patient resulted from uncontrolled infection, other autoimmune disease, pregnancy or lactation. The PBMCs studied were ones that came from 10 ml fresh peripheral blood. Trimming took 1 base from V and 7 from J, leaving 11 bases between them. This CDR3 is 14 amino acids long. The germline V gene encodes CDR1 SEHNR and CDR2 FQNEAQ (reference sequence). The investigators amplified TCR beta CDR3 regions from RNA transcripts. The TCR CDR3 was amplified in a first-round RT-PCR using the HTBI primer set. Via MiXCR, TCRdb re-called the multiplex PCR reads, giving one row per CDR3 protein. The repertoire holds roughly 500,000 distinct CDR3 sequences, with around a quarter as singletons.

The TCR comes from a young woman with Graves' ophthalmopathy. Sequencing input: blood. J is TRBJ1-5 and V is TRBV7-9; D not resolved. The CDR3 sequence: CASSLVGPLQPQHF. Written as DNA, the CDR3 is TGTGCCAGCAGCTTAGTTGGGCCATTACAGCCCCAGCATTTT.